This entry features one TCR beta chain sequence. The target antigen is unknown. Germline CDR1 is ENHRY and CDR2 is SYGVKD. J lost 0 bases, V lost 0 bases, and 1 base had no gene match. The CDR3 runs 15 residues. This entry is derived from a study of T cell repertoires in ileal Crohn's disease. This table comes from immunoSEQ multiplex PCR, and its TCRdb copy is limited to in-frame clones, with some not included. In the table there are more than 12,000 clones, 78% of which are singletons. The study, taken as a whole, reports: Compared with non-smokers, active smokers at surgery showed more clonal expansions.

Regarding time point: neoterminal ileum biopsy at postoperative endoscopy, about 6 months after surgery. Sequencing was carried out using ileal tissue. J is TRBJ2-5 and V is TRBV10-3; 7 nucleotides match TRBD2. The source is an adult with Crohn's disease. CDR3: CAISESTSDQETQYF. DNA for the CDR3: TGTGCCATCAGTGAGTCAACTAGCGACCAAGAGACCCAGTACTTC.